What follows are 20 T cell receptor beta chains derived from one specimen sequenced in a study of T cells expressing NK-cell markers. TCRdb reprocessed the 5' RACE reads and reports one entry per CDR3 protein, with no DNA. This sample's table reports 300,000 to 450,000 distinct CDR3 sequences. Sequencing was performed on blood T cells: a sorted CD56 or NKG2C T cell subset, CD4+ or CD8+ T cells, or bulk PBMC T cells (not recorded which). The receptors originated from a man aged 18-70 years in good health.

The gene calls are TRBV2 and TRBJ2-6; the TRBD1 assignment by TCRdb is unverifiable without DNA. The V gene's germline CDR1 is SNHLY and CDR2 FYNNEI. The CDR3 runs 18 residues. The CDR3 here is CASIRGIGGGAGANVLTF.

CDR3: CASSFGISSTDTQYF. The chain employs TRBV5-6 and TRBJ2-3. The CDR3 is 15 residues long. The germline gives CDR1 SGHDT, CDR2 YYEEEE. The full variable domain, its missing parts supplied by reference TRBV5-6 and TRBJ2-3, is DAGVTQSPTHLIKTRGQQVTLRCSPKSGHDTVSWYQQALGQGPQFIFQYYEEEERQRGNFPDRFSGHQFPNYSSELNVNALLLGDSALYLCASSFGISSTDTQYFGPGTRLTVL.

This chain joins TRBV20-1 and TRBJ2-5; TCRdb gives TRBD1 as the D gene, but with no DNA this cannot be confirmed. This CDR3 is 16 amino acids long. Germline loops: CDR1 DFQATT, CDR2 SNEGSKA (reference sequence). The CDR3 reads CSASGQLKGVQETQYF.

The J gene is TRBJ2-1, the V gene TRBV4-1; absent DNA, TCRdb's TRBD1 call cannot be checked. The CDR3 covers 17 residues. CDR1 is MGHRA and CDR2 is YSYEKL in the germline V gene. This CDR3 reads CASSQGAGSSSYNEQFF.

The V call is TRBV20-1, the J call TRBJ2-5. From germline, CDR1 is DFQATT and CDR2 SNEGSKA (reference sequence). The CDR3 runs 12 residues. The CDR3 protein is CSARVYEETQYF.

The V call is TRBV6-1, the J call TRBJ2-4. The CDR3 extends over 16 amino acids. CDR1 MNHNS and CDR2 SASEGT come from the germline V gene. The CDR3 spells CASSERLALAKNIQYF.

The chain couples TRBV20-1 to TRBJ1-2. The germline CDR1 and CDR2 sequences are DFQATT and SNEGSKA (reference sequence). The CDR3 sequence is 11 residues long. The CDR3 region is CSAIGVYGYTF.

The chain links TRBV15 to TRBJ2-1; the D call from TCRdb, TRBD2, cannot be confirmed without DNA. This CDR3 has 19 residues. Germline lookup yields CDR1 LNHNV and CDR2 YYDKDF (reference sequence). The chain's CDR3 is CATSSPGTSGNFQYNEQFF.

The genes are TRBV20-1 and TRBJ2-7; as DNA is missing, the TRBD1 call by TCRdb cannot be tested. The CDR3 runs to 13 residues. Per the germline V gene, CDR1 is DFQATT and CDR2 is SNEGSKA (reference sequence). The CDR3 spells CSARVGQGIKQYF.

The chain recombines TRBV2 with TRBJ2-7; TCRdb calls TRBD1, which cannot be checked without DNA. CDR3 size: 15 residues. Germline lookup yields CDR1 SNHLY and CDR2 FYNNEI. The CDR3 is CASSEERQGLGEQYF.

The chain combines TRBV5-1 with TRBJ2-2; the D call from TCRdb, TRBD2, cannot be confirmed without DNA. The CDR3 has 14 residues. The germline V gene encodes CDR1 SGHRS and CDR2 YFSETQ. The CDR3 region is CASTATVYTGELFF.

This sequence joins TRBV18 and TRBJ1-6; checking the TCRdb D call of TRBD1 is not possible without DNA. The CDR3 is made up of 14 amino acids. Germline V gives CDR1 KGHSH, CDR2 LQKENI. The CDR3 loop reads CASSPVVTGEPLHF. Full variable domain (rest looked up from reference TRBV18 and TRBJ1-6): NAGVMQNPRHLVRRRGQEARLRCSPMKGHSHVYWYRQLPEEGLKFMVYLQKENIIDESGMPKERFSAEFPKEGPSILRIQQVVRGDSAAYFCASSPVVTGEPLHFGNGTRLTVT.

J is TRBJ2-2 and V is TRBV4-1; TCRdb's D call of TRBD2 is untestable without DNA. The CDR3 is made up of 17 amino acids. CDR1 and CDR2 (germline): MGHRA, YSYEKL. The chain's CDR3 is CASSQVDLGISTGELFF.

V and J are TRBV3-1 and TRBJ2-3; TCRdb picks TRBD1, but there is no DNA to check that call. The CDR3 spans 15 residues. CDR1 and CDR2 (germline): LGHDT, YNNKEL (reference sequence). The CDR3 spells CASSQPGAGGDTQYF.

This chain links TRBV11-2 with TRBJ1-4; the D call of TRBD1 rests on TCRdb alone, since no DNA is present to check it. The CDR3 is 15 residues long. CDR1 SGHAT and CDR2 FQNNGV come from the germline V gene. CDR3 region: CASSLRGSINEKLFF.

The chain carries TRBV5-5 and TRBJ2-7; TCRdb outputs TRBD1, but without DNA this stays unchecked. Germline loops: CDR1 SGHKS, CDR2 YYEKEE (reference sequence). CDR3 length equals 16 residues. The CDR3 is CASNLLPGRGTYEQYF.

CDR3 residues: CASSPPGRGIYGYTF. The chain uses TRBV18 and TRBJ1-2. CDR1 is KGHSH, CDR2 LQKENI, per germline. The CDR3 contains 15 residues. The whole variable domain, remainder taken from reference TRBV18 and TRBJ1-2, is NAGVMQNPRHLVRRRGQEARLRCSPMKGHSHVYWYRQLPEEGLKFMVYLQKENIIDESGMPKERFSAEFPKEGPSILRIQQVVRGDSAAYFCASSPPGRGIYGYTFGSGTRLTVV.

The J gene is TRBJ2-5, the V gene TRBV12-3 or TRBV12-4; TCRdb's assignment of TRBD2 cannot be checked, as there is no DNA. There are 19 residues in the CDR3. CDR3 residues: CASSLPAGTSGGRRETQYF.

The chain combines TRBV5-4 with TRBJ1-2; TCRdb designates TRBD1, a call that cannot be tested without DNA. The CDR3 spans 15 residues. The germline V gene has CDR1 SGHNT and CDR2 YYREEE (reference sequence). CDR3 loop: CAVPRGTDVLEGYTF.

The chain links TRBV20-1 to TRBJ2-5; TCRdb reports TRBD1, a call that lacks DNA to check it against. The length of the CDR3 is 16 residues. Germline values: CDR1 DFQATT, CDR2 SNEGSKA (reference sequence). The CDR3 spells CSARVFAGARGETQYF.